This TCR beta chain was profiled in a study of Ad26.COV2.S vaccination and SARS-CoV-2 variants. Whole-study findings and limits: Ad26.COV2.S recipients had broader spike-specific TCRs (P = 0.0014).

Germline CDR1 and CDR2: SQVTM and ANQGSEA. The V gene lost 4 bases and the J gene lost 0 bases, with 10 bases spanning the gap. The CDR3 length is 14 residues. TCRdb's copy holds only in-frame clones and misses some; the assay was immunoSEQ multiplex PCR. The sample yields hundreds of thousands of clones, roughly 91% seen once. A word on this clone: The antigen remains unidentified.

Treatment in this sample: over 15 received Ad26.COV2.S at low or high dose, single or two shots; 5 received placebo; per-sample allocation not given. Material that was analyzed had been drawn on day 63 after the first vaccine or placebo injection. This TCR was recovered from a person aged 18-65 years who received the Ad26.COV2.S COVID-19 vaccine or a placebo. This material consisted of peripheral blood, taken in a trial of Ad26.COV2.S vaccine versus placebo. The V gene is TRBV29-1, the J gene TRBJ1-5; D may be TRBD1 (6 bases). The CDR3, as DNA: TGCAGCGTTGGCGAGGACAGTAGCAATCAGCCCCAGCATTTT. This gives the protein CSVGEDSSNQPQHF.